This TCR beta chain derives from a study of T cell changes during pregnancy in multiple sclerosis. Germline V lookup: CDR1 SGHTA, CDR2 FQGNSA. Deletions cut 1 base from V and 4 bases from J, with 10 bases between. The CDR3 length is 14 residues. Assay used: immunoSEQ multiplex PCR; TCRdb lists only in-frame clones, some missing. The profile shows around 35,000 clones, 85% to 90% of them singletons. The rearrangement links TRBV7-2 to TRBJ1-2; a weak D match, TRBD1 (5 bases). The sequenced sample was CD8+ T cells from peripheral blood mononuclear cells, obtained after pregnancy. This receptor was taken from a female donor with multiple sclerosis, enrolled in a pregnancy study. For the CDR3, the DNA is TGTGCCAGCAGCTTAGATCCGGGGGGCTATGGCTACACCTTC. It is translated as CASSLDPGGYGYTF. The whole variable domain, remainder taken from reference TRBV7-2 and TRBJ1-2, is GAGVSQSPSNKVTEKGKDVELRCDPISGHTALYWYRQSLGQGLEFLIYFQGNSAPDKSGLPSDRFSAERTGGSVSTLTIQRTQQEDSAVYLCASSLDPGGYGYTFGSGTRLTVV.